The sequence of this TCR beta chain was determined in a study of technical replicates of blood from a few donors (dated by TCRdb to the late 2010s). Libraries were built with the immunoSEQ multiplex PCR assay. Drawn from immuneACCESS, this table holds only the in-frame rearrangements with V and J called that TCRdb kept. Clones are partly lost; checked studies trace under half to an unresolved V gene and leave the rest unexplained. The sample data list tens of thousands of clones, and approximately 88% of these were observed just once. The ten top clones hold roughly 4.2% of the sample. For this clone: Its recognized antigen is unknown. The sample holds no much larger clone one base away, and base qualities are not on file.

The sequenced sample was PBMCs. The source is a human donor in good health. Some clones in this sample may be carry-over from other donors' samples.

In nucleotides, the sequence is TGCGCCAGCAGCCAAGCTAGCGGGAGGGCCACCAATGAGCAGTTCTTC. Translated, this gives CASSQASGRATNEQFF. This sequence uses TRBV4-1 and TRBJ2-1; 12 central bases correspond to TRBD2. From V the trimming removes 1 base and from J it removes 6 bases, while the gene matches leave 4 bases of the junction unaccounted for. From the germline V gene, CDR1 is MGHRA and CDR2 is YSYEKL. From its cysteine to its phenylalanine, the CDR3 spans 16 amino acids. Only the CDR3 DNA stays, 48 bases, in frame from base 1.